The 25 T cell receptor beta chains below all came from one sample that was sequenced in a study of cytomegalovirus exposure and HLA in healthy donors. The study ran its PCR with 60 Vbeta and 13 Jbeta primers. This table comes from immunoSEQ multiplex PCR, and its TCRdb copy is limited to in-frame clones, with some not included. The sample lists 95,000 to 100,000 clones; 85% were seen once. Sequenced material: PBMCs. The receptors stem from a man younger than 45 in good health and CMV-seronegative.

The rearrangement joins TRBV5-1 to TRBJ1-3, with 9 bases lining up with TRBD1. The V segment lost 4 bases and the J segment 0 bases; nucleotides outside the gene matches: 14. The CDR3 is made up of 19 amino acids. Looked up from germline, CDR1 is SGHRS and CDR2 is YFSETQ. In DNA form, the CDR3 reads TGCGCCAGCAGCCCCCTCCTCCCGGGACAGGGATACTCTGGAAACACCATATATTTT. Its translation is CASSPLLPGQGYSGNTIYF.

The rearrangement uses TRBV9 and TRBJ1-2, with D uncertain. CDR1 SGDLS and CDR2 YYNGEE come from the germline V gene. CDR3 length: 12 residues. The V end lost 0 bases, the J end lost 8 bases, and 8 bases lay between the germline ends. CDR3 protein: CASSVAGSGYTF. Here the CDR3 DNA reads TGTGCCAGCAGCGTAGCCGGTTCCGGCTACACCTTC.

V usage is TRBV28 and J usage is TRBJ2-3, with a weak D call TRBD2 (6 bases). Trimming took 5 bases from V and 5 from J, leaving 17 bases between them. The CDR3 is 15 amino acids. Per the germline V gene, CDR1 is MDHEN and CDR2 is SYDVKM. CDR3 sequence: CASSPRLGFIDTQYF. CDR3 DNA: TGTGCCAGCAGTCCTAGACTAGGCTTTATAGATACGCAGTATTTT.

This rearrangement joins TRBV21-1 to TRBJ2-7; the table's D gene call, TRBD1, was not cross checked with the DNA. TRBV21-1 is termed a pseudogene. The CDR3 contains 15 residues. The CDR3 is CASGKVTQGAYEQYF. DNA of the CDR3: TGTGCCAGCGGAAAGGTCACTCAGGGGGCCTACGAGCAGTACTTC.

In this sample, this clone turned up once. J is TRBJ1-3 and V is TRBV7-9; D remains ambiguous. Germline lookup yields CDR1 SEHNR and CDR2 FQNEAQ (reference sequence). The V gene lost 0 bases and the J gene lost 1 base, with 7 bases spanning the gap. The CDR3 spans 15 residues. The CDR3 is CASSLAAGSGNTIYF. As DNA, the CDR3 is TGTGCCAGCAGCTTAGCTGCGGGTTCTGGAAACACCATATATTTT. The full variable domain, in which reference TRBV7-9 and TRBJ1-3 provide the parts outside the CDR3, is DTGVSQNPRHKITKRGQNVTFRCDPISEHNRLYWYRQTLGQGPEFLTYFQNEAQLEKSRLLSDRFSAERPKGSFSTLEIQRTEQGDSAMYLCASSLAAGSGNTIYFGEGSWLTVV.

This chain uses TRBV9 with TRBJ1-1; perhaps TRBD1 as D (5 bases). CDR1 is SGDLS and CDR2 is YYNGEE in the germline V gene. V was pared by 4 bases and J by 1 base, with 8 bases between. CDR3 length: 13 amino acids. CDR3: CASSLTGNTEAFF. DNA for the CDR3: TGTGCCAGCAGCCTTACAGGGAACACTGAAGCTTTCTTT.

This sequence joins TRBV28 and TRBJ2-5; tentatively, D is TRBD1 (7 bases). The CDR3 runs 15 residues. The germline V and J ends were trimmed by 4 bases and 1 base, with 13 bases remaining between them. Looked up from germline, CDR1 is MDHEN and CDR2 is SYDVKM. CDR3 DNA: TGTGCCAGCAGTTGGCAGGGGGGAGTCCAAGAGACCCAGTACTTC. As protein: CASSWQGGVQETQYF.

The chain links TRBV2 to TRBJ1-2; D gene ambiguous. Trimming stripped 7 bases from V and 6 bases from J, with 18 bases between. CDR3 size: 14 residues. In germline, CDR1 is SNHLY, CDR2 FYNNEI. CDR3 in amino acids: CASKTRAFSHGYTF. For the CDR3, the DNA is TGTGCCAGCAAGACGAGGGCCTTTTCTCATGGCTACACCTTC.

The chain is built from TRBV20-1 and TRBJ2-5; D might be TRBD1 (5 bases). This CDR3 comprises 10 residues. The V gene lost 5 bases and the J gene lost 13 bases, with 14 bases spanning the gap. Germline CDR1 is DFQATT and CDR2 is SNEGSKA (reference sequence). This chain's CDR3 is CSASPGWGYF. The CDR3, as DNA: TGCAGTGCTTCCCCAGGGTGGGGGTACTTC.

The chain uses TRBV4-1 and TRBJ2-7; 12 nucleotides align to TRBD1. Germline V gene lookup returns CDR1 MGHRA and CDR2 YSYEKL. V shed 3 bases, J shed 4 bases, and the junction held 4 bases outside the gene matches. The CDR3 totals 15 residues. CDR3 nucleotides: TGCGCCAGCAGCCAGGGACAGGGGGCGACATACGAGCAGTACTTC. Its translation: CASSQGQGATYEQYF.

The V call is TRBV30, the J call TRBJ1-2, with a weak D call TRBD1 (5 bases). Between the trimmed V and J ends, which lost 2 bases and 5 bases, there was a span of 6 bases. Per the germline V gene, CDR1 is GTSNPN and CDR2 is SVGIG (reference sequence). The CDR3 consists of 11 residues. In DNA, the CDR3 is TGTGCCTGGAGTCAGGGTTATGGCTACACCTTC. Translated: CAWSQGYGYTF.

The rearrangement links TRBV19 to TRBJ2-3, with D hard to call. V dropped 3 bases and J dropped 1 base, with 8 bases sitting between them. The germline CDR1 and CDR2 sequences are LNHDA and SQIVND (reference sequence). The CDR3 runs to 14 residues. DNA of the CDR3: TGTGCCAGTAGTATGAGGTGGGGCACAGATACGCAGTATTTT. This gives the protein CASSMRWGTDTQYF. The full variable domain, with the rest looked up from reference TRBV19 and TRBJ2-3, is DGGITQSPKYLFRKEGQNVTLSCEQNLNHDAMYWYRQDPGQGLRLIYYSQIVNDFQKGDIAEGYSVSREKKESFPLTVTSAQKNPTAFYLCASSMRWGTDTQYFGPGTRLTVL.

The chain recombines TRBV7-9 with TRBJ2-5, with D maybe TRBD2 (6 bases). This CDR3 has 14 amino acids. The V end was cut by 5 bases, the J end by 2 bases, with 12 bases between. Germline lookup yields CDR1 SEHNR and CDR2 FQNEAQ (reference sequence). CDR3 bases: TGTGCCAGCAGCAGATCCCTAGCGCAAGAGACCCAGTACTTC. This sequence encodes CASSRSLAQETQYF.

This chain uses TRBV10-3 with TRBJ1-2; no reliable D call. The CDR3 runs 14 residues. CDR1 is ENHRY and CDR2 is SYGVKD in the germline V gene. V lost 3 bases and J 1 base, leaving 9 bases between the germline ends. The DNA for the CDR3 is TGTGCCATCAGTGACTCGTTAGTTAACTATGGCTACACCTTC. Translated: CAISDSLVNYGYTF.

The genes are TRBV20-1 and TRBJ2-7; tentative D call: TRBD1 (5 bases). CDR1 is DFQATT and CDR2 is SNEGSKA in the germline V gene (reference sequence). Trimming pared 8 bases from V and 1 base from J, leaving 9 bases between. The CDR3 contains 11 residues. This CDR3 reads CSPQGSYEQYF. In nucleotides, the CDR3 is TGCAGTCCCCAGGGATCCTACGAGCAGTACTTC.

The chain couples TRBV7-9 to TRBJ1-1; TRBD1 aligns across 8 bases. This CDR3 is 13 amino acids long. Trimming took 9 bases from V and 3 from J; bases not matched to a gene: 6. Germline CDR1 SEHNR, CDR2 FQNEAQ (reference sequence). CDR3 DNA: TGTGCCAGTGAAAACAGGGGGTACACTGAAGCTTTCTTT. As protein: CASENRGYTEAFF.

This clone came up once. The V and J genes are TRBV28 and TRBJ1-2, with a tentative D call TRBD1 (6 bases). Trimming removed 2 bases at V and 7 bases at J, with 11 bases between. This CDR3 has 13 residues. Germline V lookup: CDR1 MDHEN, CDR2 SYDVKM. The CDR3, as DNA: TGTGCCAGCAGTTTACCCAGGGGTGGTGGCTACACCTTC. Translation: CASSLPRGGGYTF.

This chain connects TRBV5-4 to TRBJ1-2; 8 bases align to TRBD1. The CDR3 spans 16 residues. J lost 4 bases, V lost 1 base, and 9 bases had no gene match. Germline values: CDR1 SGHNT, CDR2 YYREEE (reference sequence). CDR3 in DNA: TGTGCCAGCAGCTTGCCAGGGGGCGTCCCCATCTATGGCTACACCTTC. This codes for CASSLPGGVPIYGYTF.

The V gene is TRBV5-1, the J gene TRBJ2-1; TRBD2 might be the D (5 bases). Trimming took 2 bases from V and 0 from J, leaving 15 bases between them. The CDR3 length is 17 residues. The germline V gene has CDR1 SGHRS and CDR2 YFSETQ. CDR3 in DNA: TGCGCCAGCAGCTTCGGACTTTCCTCGAGCTCCTACAATGAGCAGTTCTTC. As protein: CASSFGLSSSSYNEQFF.

The V call is TRBV29-1, the J call TRBJ1-1; D is unresolved. The ends were cut back, 7 bases at V and 4 bases at J, with 7 bases in the middle. This CDR3 has 10 residues. Germline lookup yields CDR1 SQVTM and CDR2 ANQGSEA. In DNA, the CDR3 is TGCAGCGCCGGTGTCACTGAAGCTTTCTTT. It yields the protein CSAGVTEAFF. The full variable domain, with the rest looked up from reference TRBV29-1 and TRBJ1-1, is SAVISQKPSRDICQRGTSLTIQCQVDSQVTMMFWYRQQPGQSLTLIATANQGSEATYESGFVIDKFPISRPNLTFSTLTVSNMSPEDSSIYLCSAGVTEAFFGQGTRLTVV.

About this clone: The junction departs from germline at one end; a sequencing error may be responsible. The V call is TRBV28, the J call TRBJ2-7, with 13 bases aligning to TRBD2. CDR1 and CDR2 (germline): MDHEN, SYDVKM. The CDR3 contains 17 residues. The CDR3 DNA reads TGCGAACGATTAAACGGGACTAGCGGGAAGCATCGCTACGAGCAGTACTTC. It yields the protein CERLNGTSGKHRYEQYF.

The rearrangement uses TRBV29-1 and TRBJ2-4; TRBD2 aligns across 11 bases. Looked up from germline, CDR1 is SQVTM and CDR2 is ANQGSEA. The CDR3 extends over 21 amino acids. J lost 1 base, V lost 0 bases, and 17 bases had no gene match. This CDR3 reads CSVEDRIGRLAGPGAKNIQYF. CDR3 sequence (DNA): TGCAGCGTTGAAGATCGGATCGGGAGACTAGCGGGGCCTGGTGCCAAAAACATTCAGTACTTC.

The chain links TRBV7-9 to TRBJ1-2; 9 nucleotides align to TRBD1. J lost 4 bases, V lost 5 bases, and 8 bases had no gene match. CDR1 is SEHNR and CDR2 is FQNEAQ in the germline V gene (reference sequence). The CDR3 runs to 15 residues. The DNA for the CDR3 is TGTGCCAGCAGCCGCATGCGGGACAGGGCCTATGGCTACACCTTC. Translating it yields CASSRMRDRAYGYTF.

V and J are TRBV6-5 and TRBJ2-5, with D perhaps TRBD1 (6 bases). The CDR3 has 15 amino acids. V was pared by 7 bases and J by 5 bases, with 20 bases between. The germline V gene encodes CDR1 MNHEY and CDR2 SVGAGI. The CDR3 is CASNNRRGRGETQYF. The CDR3 region has the DNA TGTGCCAGCAACAATCGCAGGGGACGAGGGGAGACCCAGTACTTC.

CDR3: CASSPGRGVYEQYF. The CDR3 DNA follows: TGTGCCAGCAGCCCCGGGAGGGGAGTGTACGAGCAGTACTTC. J is TRBJ2-7 and V is TRBV7-8; 8 bases are a match to TRBD2. The germline V gene encodes CDR1 SGHVS and CDR2 FQNEAQ. Trimming removed 5 bases from V and 4 bases from J; junction bases left unmatched: 7. This CDR3 spans 14 amino acids.